The entry below describes one TCR beta chain. The CDR3 contains 15 residues. V gave up 4 bases and J gave up 2 bases; unmatched junction bases: 5. CDR1 is SGHRS and CDR2 is YFSETQ in the germline V gene. Primers: 60 Vbeta forward and 13 Jbeta reverse. The protocol was immunoSEQ multiplex PCR, while the TCRdb copy is restricted to in-frame clones and leaves out a portion. The table shows fewer than 250,000 clones, with approximately 82% occurring only once. The data belong to a study of cytomegalovirus exposure and HLA in healthy donors. The source of this sequence is a male donor in good health and CMV-seronegative. The rearrangement links TRBV5-1 to TRBJ2-3, with 9 bases aligning to TRBD1. What was sequenced was PBMCs. Here the CDR3 reads CASSTRDRVTDTQYF. The CDR3 nucleotides read TGCGCCAGCAGCACCCGGGACAGGGTCACAGATACGCAGTATTTT.